This record concerns one T cell receptor beta chain sequence. The antigen it binds to is not known. The sample holds no much larger clone one base away, and base qualities are not on file. The data stem from a study of cytomegalovirus exposure and HLA in healthy donors (dated by TCRdb to 2016 to 2017). The study in broad terms: A later analysis indicated that the 120 validation repertoires were generated on the platform also employed for the 670 or so repertoires of the first cohort. The study aimed to test whether cataloging public T cell receptors could reveal signatures of past pathogen exposure. A separate validation cohort of roughly 130 different subjects was used in addition to the approximately 670-subject first cohort. To predict cytomegalovirus infection status, the study combined high-throughput TCR immunosequencing, statistical association of individual TCRs with disease status, and machine learning. Overall results and qualifications from the work: The study gave a list of about 170 TCR beta chains associated with cytomegalovirus. In a later analysis, TCRs clustered in the first cohort were found to also tend to co-occur in the approximately 120 validation repertoires, with approximately 95% of cluster scores above 0. Across donors, most TCR sequences were observed very rarely, whereas some public TCRs were present in many individuals. According to the authors, the approach could potentially be generalized to other disease states and immunological phenotypes. The validation cohort had no HLA typing available for a later analysis, so co-occurrence within that cohort was assessed over all 120 or so repertoires. A few of the identified cytomegalovirus-associated TCR beta chains were confirmed in vitro to be specific for cytomegalovirus antigens. Cytomegalovirus status was reported to be diagnosed by the classifier with high specificity and sensitivity in both the original and validation cohorts.

Here V drops 0 bases and J drops 2 bases, and the junction holds 6 bases not matched to any gene. Taken from the germline V gene, the CDR1 and CDR2 loops are SGHVS and FNYEAQ. CDR3 length: 16 amino acids, cysteine to phenylalanine. Of all the DNA, just the CDR3 is kept, 48 bases in frame from base 1. Donors formed part of the validation cohort, which comprised over a hundred subjects and was distinct from the first cohort of 666 subjects. Receptors were amplified or captured by the immunoSEQ multiplex PCR assay. For the original study's pipeline: A statistical classification framework was built for diagnosing cytomegalovirus status from the catalog of TCR beta chain sequences. TCRdb took this table from immuneACCESS and kept in-frame rearrangements with V and J called. Such tables lack part of the clones; where checked against another copy, unresolved V genes explain under half of the gap, and the rest is unexplained. That table supplies the V and J calls and clone size; D and trimming were determined from the DNA. The sample table contains tens of thousands of clones; only one count was recorded for about 96% of them. Roughly 0.82% of the sample lies in the top ten.

This clonotype originated in a man aged 18 to 30 in good health and CMV-seronegative. The rearrangement joined TRBV7-6 to TRBJ2-5; TRBD1 fits 7 bases in the junction. The sample taken for sequencing was PBMCs. The base sequence is TGTGCCAGCAGCTTAGCGTCTCGACAGGGACAAGAGACCCAGTACTTC. The translation is CASSLASRQGQETQYF.